This passage covers 17 T cell receptor beta chains from one sample sequenced in a study of T cells in Graves' hyperthyroidism and ophthalmopathy (dated by TCRdb to the late 2010s). Library preparation used multiplex PCR. The listed sequencing device is Illumina HiSeq 2000. TCR beta CDR3 regions were amplified from RNA transcripts. A first-round RT-PCR of the TCR CDR3 used the HTBI primer set with the Qiagen OneStep RT-PCR kit. Starting from the raw public reads, TCRdb applied fastp trimming at Q25, assembled clones with MiXCR and retained in-frame beta chains. All rows with the same CDR3 protein become a single entry with the most common DNA and genes. The sample data list hundreds of thousands of distinct CDR3 sequences, and around 39% of these were observed just once. The biggest ten clones account for approximately 10% of the sample. The sequenced sample consisted of blood. All receptors come from a man between 18 and 35 years old with Graves' hyperthyroidism.

Details on this clonotype: Possible read error: a much larger clone is one base away. In DNA, the CDR3 is TGCAGCGGTGAGATCCCAATGAACACCGGGGAGCTGTTTTTT. Its protein is CSGEIPMNTGELFF. The chain recombines TRBV29-1 with TRBJ2-2, with D unclear. In germline, CDR1 is SQVTM, CDR2 ANQGSEA. The CDR3 has 14 amino acids. Trimming took off 7 bases at V and 1 base at J, with 13 bases between the two ends.

The chain links TRBV29-1 to TRBJ1-4; D possibly corresponds to TRBD1 (5 bases). Germline CDR1 and CDR2: SQVTM and ANQGSEA. The CDR3 has 13 residues. The ends were cut back, 6 bases at V and 8 bases at J, with 16 bases in the middle. The CDR3 region has the DNA TGCAGCGTAGGGGCAGGTCGAGAGGAAAAACTGTTTTTT. It specifies CSVGAGREEKLFF.

This clonotype was counted at least ten times. The chain combines TRBV7-9 with TRBJ1-2; D gene uncertain. Germline loops: CDR1 SEHNR, CDR2 FQNEAQ (reference sequence). The V and J ends lost 0 bases and 8 bases respectively, with 10 bases between them. The CDR3 has 13 amino acids. CDR3 region: CASSLAVREGYTF. CDR3 bases: TGTGCCAGCAGCTTAGCTGTACGGGAAGGCTACACCTTC.

This sequence joins TRBV10-3 and TRBJ2-1; D unresolved. CDR1 ENHRY and CDR2 SYGVKD come from the germline V gene. Trimming removed 5 bases from V and 4 bases from J, with 9 bases in between. The CDR3 has 13 residues. The DNA of the CDR3 is TGTGCCATCAGTACTACAGCTTACAATGAGCAGTTCTTC. Its protein is CAISTTAYNEQFF.

Many counts were recorded for this clonotype. The CDR3, as DNA: TGTGCCAGTCGCTCAGGGGGTCTGAGCAATCAGCCCCAGCATTTT. This gives the protein CASRSGGLSNQPQHF. The rearrangement uses TRBV19 and TRBJ1-5; 7 nucleotides match TRBD1. From germline, CDR1 is LNHDA and CDR2 SQIVND (reference sequence). The CDR3 consists of 15 residues. The J segment lost 1 base and the V segment lost 8 bases, leaving 8 bases of the junction unmatched.

This clonotype has ten or more counts. This rearrangement joins TRBV20-1 to TRBJ1-1; D is uncertain. The CDR3 contains 12 residues. The ends were cut back, 8 bases at V and 4 bases at J, with 14 bases in the middle. Looked up from germline, CDR1 is DFQATT and CDR2 is SNEGSKA (reference sequence). The CDR3 DNA sequence: TGCAGTCCGAGGGAAGGAAGCACTGAAGCTTTCTTT. It translates to CSPREGSTEAFF.

This rearrangement joins TRBV30 to TRBJ1-1; D remains ambiguous. V dropped 5 bases and J dropped 0 bases, with 4 bases sitting between them. Germline V gene lookup returns CDR1 GTSNPN and CDR2 SVGIG (reference sequence). The CDR3 is 11 residues long. CDR3 bases: TGTGCCTGGGTCCTGAACACTGAAGCTTTCTTT. Translating it yields CAWVLNTEAFF. Together with reference TRBV30 and TRBJ1-1, the CDR3 gives the full variable domain: SQTIHQWPATLVQPVGSPLSLECTVEGTSNPNLYWYRQAAGRGLQLLFYSVGIGQISSEVPQNLSASRPQDRQFILSSKKLLLSDSGFYLCAWVLNTEAFFGQGTRLTVV.

The CDR3 nucleotides are TGTGCCAGCAGTGAAGAGACAGGGACGGAGACCCAGTACTTC. Translation gives CASSEETGTETQYF. The chain uses TRBV2 and TRBJ2-5; 7 bases match TRBD1. Per the germline V gene, CDR1 is SNHLY and CDR2 is FYNNEI. CDR3 length equals 14 residues. Trimming cost V 1 base and J 5 bases; bases outside gene matches: 4.

V usage is TRBV12-5 and J usage is TRBJ1-1; 7 nucleotides match TRBD1. The V gene's germline CDR1 is LGHNT and CDR2 FRNRAP. The CDR3 totals 15 residues. The junction had 6 bases not matched to a gene; V was cut back by 2 bases and J by 3 bases. Here the CDR3 reads CASGLPPRGHTEAFF. The CDR3 bases are TGTGCTAGTGGTTTGCCCCCAAGGGGGCACACTGAAGCTTTCTTT.

J is TRBJ1-4 and V is TRBV5-1; the match to TRBD1 covers 9 bases. Per the germline V gene, CDR1 is SGHRS and CDR2 is YFSETQ. Unmatched junction bases numbered 9, after V lost 4 bases and J lost 8 bases. The CDR3 has 15 amino acids. CDR3 region: CASSPTGGGEEKLFF. In DNA form, the CDR3 reads TGCGCCAGCAGCCCAACAGGGGGCGGAGAAGAAAAACTGTTTTTT.

J is TRBJ1-2 and V is TRBV12-3 or TRBV12-4, with TRBD1 matching 8 bases. V was pared by 7 bases and J by 8 bases, with 3 bases of the junction left unmatched. This CDR3 has 11 residues. In DNA, the CDR3 is TGTGCCAGCACCCGGACAGGGGGCTACACCTTC. As protein: CASTRTGGYTF.

V and J are TRBV6-5 and TRBJ2-7, with 7 bases matching TRBD1. CDR1 is MNHEY, CDR2 SVGAGI, per germline. The CDR3 has 14 residues. V lost 7 bases, J lost 3 bases, and 9 bases stayed unmatched. The DNA of the CDR3 is TGTGCCAGCACCTCAGGGGACAGCTACTACGAGCAGTACTTC. This codes for CASTSGDSYYEQYF.

A note on this clonotype: One end of the junction does not line up with germline, which may come from a read error. The CDR3 here is CTSSQESQGLFF. DNA for the CDR3: TGCACCAGCAGCCAAGAAAGTCAAGGACTGTTTTTT. This chain links TRBV4-1 with TRBJ1-4, with no clear D. The CDR3 is 12 amino acids. Germline V CDR1 and CDR2: MGHRA, YSYEKL.

This clonotype was counted many times. The chain is built from TRBV15 and TRBJ1-4, with a weak D call TRBD1 (5 bases). Germline V gives CDR1 LNHNV, CDR2 YYDKDF (reference sequence). CDR3 length equals 16 residues. Trimming removed 5 bases at V and 8 bases at J, with 21 bases between. CDR3 amino acids: CATSVTPGLPGEKLFF. CDR3 in DNA: TGTGCCACCAGCGTAACACCGGGACTTCCAGGAGAAAAACTGTTTTTT. The whole variable domain, remainder taken from reference TRBV15 and TRBJ1-4, is DAMVIQNPRYQVTQFGKPVTLSCSQTLNHNVMYWYQQKSSQAPKLLFHYYDKDFNNEADTPDNFQSRRPNTSFCFLDIRSPGLGDTAMYLCATSVTPGLPGEKLFFGSGTQLSVL.

Turning to this clonotype: This may be a read error: a much more frequent sequence differs by one nucleotide. This chain uses TRBV9 with TRBJ2-5; weak D call: TRBD1 (6 bases). Germline V gene data show CDR1 as SGDLS and CDR2 as YYNGEE. This CDR3 spans 14 amino acids. The DNA of the CDR3 is TGTGCCAGCCAAGACGGACAGACTCAAGGGACCCAGTACTTC. It yields the protein CASQDGQTQGTQYF.

The V call is TRBV20-1, the J call TRBJ2-5; TRBD2 aligns across 8 bases. The CDR3 is made up of 14 amino acids. CDR1 and CDR2 from the germline V gene are DFQATT and SNEGSKA (reference sequence). Germline trimming cut 1 base from V and 4 bases from J; bases unmatched to any gene: 5. DNA for the CDR3: TGCAGTGCTAGAGTTGCGGGGGGTGCAGAGACCCAGTACTTC. Residues: CSARVAGGAETQYF.

The chain recombines TRBV16 with TRBJ1-1; D is unresolved. V dropped 2 bases and J dropped 3 bases, with 10 bases sitting between them. The CDR3 has 14 amino acids. Germline V gene lookup returns CDR1 KGHSY and CDR2 FQNENV. Written as DNA, the CDR3 is TGTGCCAGCAGCCAAAGGAGGTTATACACTGAAGCTTTCTTT. This translates into CASSQRRLYTEAFF.